The T cell receptor (beta chain) described here comes from a study of patients and donors after allogeneic stem cell transplantation. Only a few counts were recorded for this clonotype. After removal of 4 bases from V and 1 base from J, the junction contained 4 bases not matched to a gene. Germline CDR1 MNHNS, CDR2 SASEGT. This CDR3 comprises 15 residues. TCRdb re-called the RT-PCR reads with MiXCR, one entry per CDR3 protein. This table holds some 960,000 distinct CDR3 sequences, 15% to 20% found once. The sample was blood, either unsorted or a sorted T cell fraction (not recorded which). The TCR was taken from a human donor who was either an allogeneic HSCT recipient or a stem cell or donor lymphocyte infusion donor (not recorded which). It is not recorded whose cells these are; they may come from a transplant donor. This sequence joins TRBV6-1 and TRBJ2-3, with 8 bases matching TRBD1. In nucleotides, the CDR3 is TGTGCCAGCAGTGTGGACAGGGCTCGCACAGATACGCAGTATTTT. It yields the protein CASSVDRARTDTQYF.